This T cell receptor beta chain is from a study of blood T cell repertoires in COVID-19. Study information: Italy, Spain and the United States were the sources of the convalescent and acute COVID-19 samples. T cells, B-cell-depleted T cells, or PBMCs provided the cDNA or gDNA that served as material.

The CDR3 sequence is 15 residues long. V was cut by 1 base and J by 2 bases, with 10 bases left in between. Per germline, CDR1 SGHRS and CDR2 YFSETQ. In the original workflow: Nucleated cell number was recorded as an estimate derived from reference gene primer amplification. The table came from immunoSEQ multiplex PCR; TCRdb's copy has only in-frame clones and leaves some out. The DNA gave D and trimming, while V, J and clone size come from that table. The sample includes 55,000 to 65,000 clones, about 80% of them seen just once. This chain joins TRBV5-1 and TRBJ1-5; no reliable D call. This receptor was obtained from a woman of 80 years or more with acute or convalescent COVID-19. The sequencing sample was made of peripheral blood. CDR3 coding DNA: TGCGCCAGCAGCTTGACGGGGTTGGGCAATCAGCCCCAGCATTTT. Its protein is CASSLTGLGNQPQHF.